Below are 27 T cell receptor beta chains sequenced from a single sample in a study of technical replicates of blood from a handful of donors. Measured with immunoSEQ multiplex PCR; TCRdb has only the in-frame clones, and not every one. The sample lists more than 90,000 clones; roughly 95% were seen once. The sample comprised T cells isolated from PBMCs. Receptor source: a human donor in good health.

The J gene is TRBJ2-7, the V gene TRBV7-9; TRBD1 matches 10 bases. Germline CDR1 SEHNR, CDR2 FQNEAQ (reference sequence). The CDR3 extends over 16 amino acids. The ends lost 3 bases at V and 3 bases at J; junction bases unmatched: 8. This chain's CDR3 is CASSFAPGTGDYEQYF. The CDR3 DNA reads as TGTGCCAGCAGCTTCGCCCCCGGGACAGGGGACTACGAGCAGTACTTC.

The chain links TRBV9 to TRBJ2-6; unclear D gene. The CDR3 totals 14 residues. Trimming stripped 3 bases from V and 3 bases from J, with 7 bases between. Per the germline V gene, CDR1 is SGDLS and CDR2 is YYNGEE. The CDR3: CASSGGYGANVLTF. The CDR3 DNA reads TGTGCCAGCAGCGGAGGATATGGGGCCAACGTCCTGACTTTC.

V and J are TRBV15 and TRBJ1-2; tentatively, D is TRBD1 (5 bases). Germline CDR1 and CDR2: LNHNV and YYDKDF (reference sequence). Deletions cut 7 bases from V and 0 bases from J, with 12 bases between. The CDR3 length is 14 residues. Here the CDR3 reads CATTSGRANYGYTF. DNA of the CDR3: TGTGCCACCACCTCAGGGCGAGCTAACTATGGCTACACCTTC.

The chain has TRBV7-2 and TRBJ1-5; 8 bases map to TRBD1. J was trimmed by 5 bases and V by 5 bases; bases with no gene match: 5. This CDR3 contains 14 residues. In germline, CDR1 is SGHTA, CDR2 FQGNSA. The chain's CDR3 is CASSPGTGHQPQHF. The CDR3 DNA sequence: TGTGCCAGCAGCCCGGGGACAGGTCATCAGCCCCAGCATTTT.

This rearrangement joins TRBV15 to TRBJ2-7; 8 nucleotides align to TRBD1. Germline V CDR1 and CDR2: LNHNV, YYDKDF (reference sequence). Losses at the gene ends were 0 bases for V and 3 bases for J; bases not matched to a gene: 4. The CDR3 length is 15 residues. The CDR3 sequence is CATSRERDRGYEQYF. CDR3 nucleotide sequence: TGTGCCACCAGCAGAGAACGTGACAGGGGCTACGAGCAGTACTTC.

V gene TRBV30 combines with J gene TRBJ2-2, with a tentative D call TRBD1 (6 bases). Trimming took off 3 bases at V and 5 bases at J, with 7 bases between the two ends. The CDR3 is made up of 12 amino acids. From germline, CDR1 is GTSNPN and CDR2 SVGIG (reference sequence). CDR3 nucleotide sequence: TGTGCCTGGAGAAGGGGGACCGGGGAGCTGTTTTTT. It specifies CAWRRGTGELFF.

CDR3 bases: TGCAGCGTTGTCTTTTCAAAACGGGACTACTCGTTAGTCGAGCAGTACTTC. Its protein is CSVVFSKRDYSLVEQYF. The chain recombines TRBV29-1 with TRBJ2-7; 7 positions match TRBD2. The V segment lost 4 bases and the J segment 6 bases; nucleotides outside the gene matches: 21. Germline CDR1 SQVTM, CDR2 ANQGSEA. The length of the CDR3 is 17 residues.

The chain couples TRBV7-2 to TRBJ2-3; weak D call: TRBD2 (6 bases). Looked up from germline, CDR1 is SGHTA and CDR2 is FQGNSA. The length of the CDR3 is 18 residues. V lost 5 bases and J 2 bases, leaving 23 bases between the germline ends. CDR3 in DNA: TGTGCCAGCAGCGCACCGATAACTAGCAACCATGACACAGATACGCAGTATTTT. As protein: CASSAPITSNHDTDTQYF.

Here the CDR3 reads CASSPTAYEQYF. The CDR3 DNA sequence: TGTGCCAGCAGCCCGACAGCCTACGAGCAGTACTTC. V gene TRBV11-3 combines with J gene TRBJ2-7; D is possibly TRBD1 (5 bases). The CDR3 length is 12 residues. The germline V gene encodes CDR1 SGHNT and CDR2 YENEEA. Trimming removed 5 bases from V and 2 bases from J, with 7 bases in between.

The gene calls are TRBV7-9 and TRBJ2-1, with TRBD1 as a possible D gene (5 bases). Looked up from germline, CDR1 is SEHNR and CDR2 is FQNEAQ (reference sequence). The CDR3 spans 15 residues. Deletions cut 0 bases from V and 4 bases from J, with 10 bases between. The CDR3 sequence is CASSLAGDVYNEQFF. The DNA of the CDR3 is TGTGCCAGCAGCTTAGCAGGGGATGTTTACAATGAGCAGTTCTTC.

A note on this clone: In the same sample, other DNA sequences code for this CDR3. This chain joins TRBV18 and TRBJ2-7; 9 nucleotides match TRBD2. This CDR3 region has 13 residues. Trimming cost V 4 bases and J 3 bases; bases outside gene matches: 1. Germline-derived CDR1 and CDR2 are KGHSH and LQKENI. CDR3 region: CASSLSGSYEQYF. CDR3 sequence (DNA): TGTGCCAGCTCACTTAGCGGGAGCTACGAGCAGTACTTC.

The rearrangement links TRBV30 to TRBJ1-5; weak D call: TRBD1 (6 bases). Trimming left V 1 base short and J 2 bases short, with 6 bases between. The length of the CDR3 is 13 residues. Germline V gives CDR1 GTSNPN, CDR2 SVGIG (reference sequence). CDR3 sequence (DNA): TGTGCCTGGAGTGAGGGGGGCAATCAGCCCCAGCATTTT. It specifies CAWSEGGNQPQHF.

This clone was recorded once. The rearrangement uses TRBV25-1 and TRBJ1-6; D is uncertain. The V gene's germline CDR1 is MGHDK and CDR2 SYGVNS. Deletions cut 3 bases from V and 0 bases from J, with 9 bases between. CDR3 length: 16 residues. In DNA form, the CDR3 reads TGTGCCAGCAGTGATGTCCGGAGCTCCTATAATTCACCCCTCCACTTT. It codes for CASSDVRSSYNSPLHF. The whole variable domain, remainder taken from reference TRBV25-1 and TRBJ1-6, is EADIYQTPRYLVIGTGKKITLECSQTMGHDKMYWYQQDPGMELHLIHYSYGVNSTEKGDLSSESTVSRIRTEHFPLTLESARPSHTSQYLCASSDVRSSYNSPLHFGNGTRLTVT.

This rearrangement joins TRBV28 to TRBJ2-5; 9 bases are a match to TRBD2. Germline values: CDR1 MDHEN, CDR2 SYDVKM. The length of the CDR3 is 14 residues. Trimming removed 5 bases from V and 3 bases from J; junction bases left unmatched: 4. CDR3 bases: TGTGCCAGCAGTGTTAGCGGGAGTGAAGAGACCCAGTACTTC. Translation gives CASSVSGSEETQYF. The entire variable domain, with the rest obtained from reference TRBV28 and TRBJ2-5, is as follows: DVKVTQSSRYLVKRTGEKVFLECVQDMDHENMFWYRQDPGLGLRLIYFSYDVKMKEKGDIPEGYSVSREKKERFSLILESASTNQTSMYLCASSVSGSEETQYFGPGTRLLVL.

This chain links TRBV18 with TRBJ2-7; maybe TRBD1 (5 bases). The V and J ends lost 2 bases and 0 bases respectively, with 5 bases between them. The CDR3 runs to 13 residues. Germline V gives CDR1 KGHSH, CDR2 LQKENI. CDR3 sequence: CASSPDSSYEQYF. CDR3 in DNA: TGTGCCAGCTCACCAGACAGCTCCTACGAGCAGTACTTC.

The CDR3, as DNA: TGTGCCAGCAGTGAGACAGGGACCAGCTCTGGGGCCAACGTCCTGACTTTC. Translating it yields CASSETGTSSGANVLTF. The V and J genes are TRBV6-1 and TRBJ2-6; 7 bases align to TRBD1. The length of the CDR3 is 17 residues. Trimming cost V 3 bases and J 0 bases; bases outside gene matches: 5. The germline V gene encodes CDR1 MNHNS and CDR2 SASEGT.

In this sample, this clone turned up once. The chain links TRBV29-1 to TRBJ2-7, with D possibly TRBD1 on 5 matching bases. This CDR3 contains 15 residues. V was clipped by 5 bases and J by 3 bases, with 20 bases between them. Germline CDR1 and CDR2: SQVTM and ANQGSEA. The CDR3 region is CSVQQTGSQRYEQYF. The CDR3 DNA follows: TGCAGCGTTCAGCAAACAGGCTCTCAACGCTACGAGCAGTACTTC.

The chain employs TRBV27 and TRBJ2-7, with D possibly TRBD2 on 6 matching bases. The CDR3 contains 13 residues. CDR1 is MNHEY and CDR2 is SMNVEV in the germline V gene (reference sequence). With 2 bases removed from V and 6 bases from J, the gap between germline ends came to 11 bases. Here the CDR3 reads CASSLSGLAEQYF. The CDR3 bases are TGTGCCAGCAGTTTAAGCGGGCTAGCCGAGCAGTACTTC.

A single count supports this clone. The chain uses TRBV30 and TRBJ1-2, with D possibly matching TRBD1 (6 bases). The ends were cut back, 3 bases at V and 6 bases at J, with 14 bases in the middle. From germline, CDR1 is GTSNPN and CDR2 SVGIG (reference sequence). The CDR3 sequence is 13 residues long. The CDR3 spells CAWSQRQENGYTF. The CDR3 bases are TGTGCCTGGAGCCAGCGACAGGAGAATGGCTACACCTTC.

This clone was picked up a small number of times. The V gene is TRBV14, the J gene TRBJ1-1; no firm D call. CDR3 size: 13 residues. Germline values: CDR1 SGHDN, CDR2 FVKESK. The V end lost 3 bases, the J end lost 4 bases, and 9 bases lay between the germline ends. This chain's CDR3 is CASSQGTATEAFF. CDR3 nucleotides: TGTGCCAGCAGCCAGGGCACTGCCACTGAAGCTTTCTTT.

This chain connects TRBV28 to TRBJ1-5; 9 bases match TRBD1. This CDR3 contains 13 residues. Germline assignment: CDR1 MDHEN and CDR2 SYDVKM. V was pared by 6 bases and J by 5 bases, with 2 bases of the junction left unmatched. CDR3 amino acids: CASSWDRDQPQHF. CDR3 in DNA: TGTGCCAGCAGCTGGGACAGGGATCAGCCCCAGCATTTT.

The V and J genes are TRBV28 and TRBJ1-5, with a possible D match to TRBD1 (5 bases). CDR3 length: 14 amino acids. Germline loops: CDR1 MDHEN, CDR2 SYDVKM. V was shortened by 3 bases and J by 4 bases, with 10 bases between the two germline ends. This CDR3 is CASSFPGFNQPQHF. The CDR3 DNA reads as TGTGCCAGCAGTTTCCCAGGGTTTAATCAGCCCCAGCATTTT.

The V call is TRBV7-9, the J call TRBJ1-2; 7 bases agree with TRBD1. Germline-derived CDR1 and CDR2 are SEHNR and FQNEAQ (reference sequence). This CDR3 region has 15 residues. V shed 5 bases, J shed 5 bases, and the junction held 11 bases outside the gene matches. CDR3 nucleotides: TGTGCCAGCAGCCTAACAGGGGACAGCAAATATGGCTACACCTTC. Its protein product is CASSLTGDSKYGYTF.

The J gene is TRBJ1-5, the V gene TRBV27; tentatively, D is TRBD1 (5 bases). The V end was cut by 6 bases, the J end by 4 bases, with 19 bases between. Germline loops: CDR1 MNHEY, CDR2 SMNVEV (reference sequence). This CDR3 region has 16 residues. CDR3 coding DNA: TGTGCCAGCAGCCCTGGGCAGGGTGGTGCAAATCAGCCCCAGCATTTT. Translating it yields CASSPGQGGANQPQHF.

The chain combines TRBV28 with TRBJ2-7; tentative D call: TRBD2 (7 bases). CDR1 is MDHEN, CDR2 SYDVKM, per germline. The CDR3 consists of 14 residues. V was shortened by 4 bases and J by 7 bases, with 17 bases between the two germline ends. The CDR3 sequence: CASSWGRELQEQYF. The CDR3 DNA reads as TGTGCCAGCAGTTGGGGGCGGGAGCTTCAAGAGCAGTACTTC.

V usage is TRBV23-1 and J usage is TRBJ1-5; 8 nucleotides align to TRBD1. TRBV23-1 is identified as an open reading frame with a role that is uncertain. The CDR3 covers 16 residues. Trimming cost V 8 bases and J 1 base; bases outside gene matches: 10. CDR3 nucleotides: TGCGCCAGCCTTCCCGGGACAGGTTGGAGCAATCAGCCCCAGCATTTT. Its translation is CASLPGTGWSNQPQHF.

The chain employs TRBV27 and TRBJ2-1; no clear D gene. Germline V gives CDR1 MNHEY, CDR2 SMNVEV (reference sequence). The germline V and J ends were trimmed by 5 bases and 6 bases, with 11 bases remaining between them. The CDR3 sequence is 13 residues long. This chain's CDR3 is CASSLFVSNEQFF. CDR3 nucleotides: TGTGCCAGCAGTCTGTTCGTCTCCAATGAGCAGTTCTTC.